This T cell receptor (beta chain) was sequenced during a study of T cell responses to AZD1222 COVID-19 vaccine. Study-level points and caveats: A reported finding is that nearly half of spike-specific TCRs target unmutated variant regions. Spike as a whole was targeted by vaccine-associated CD4 TCRs, dominant at 160-218 and 743-854.

The CDR3 is 13 amino acids. Trimming removed 1 base at V and 5 bases at J, with 6 bases between. Germline CDR1 SEHNR, CDR2 FQNEAQ (reference sequence). This clone appeared a single time. Its target is unknown. Profiling relied on immunoSEQ multiplex PCR, and the TCRdb table lists in-frame clones only, not all of them. The sample has about 75,000 clones, approximately 88% seen once. Source: peripheral blood, taken 28 days after the second dose of the MenACWY control vaccine. The V call is TRBV7-9, the J call TRBJ1-5, with a possible D match to TRBD1 (5 bases). The receptor comes from an adult who received the MenACWY meningococcal vaccine as a control. The CDR3 region has the DNA TGTGCCAGCAGCTTAGAAGGGGATCAGCCCCAGCATTTT. It encodes CASSLEGDQPQHF.